The 19 T cell receptor beta chains in this list originate from one sample, sequenced in a study of shared clonotypes between healthy human individuals. Here immunoSEQ multiplex PCR was the method, and the copy in TCRdb shows in-frame clones only, minus some. The sample includes hundreds of thousands of clones, approximately 75% of them seen just once. Sequencing input: memory CD4+ T cells sorted from blood. Documented subset: CD45RA-negative fraction. The receptor source for this set is a woman under 40 in good health.

This clone appeared many times. This chain uses TRBV4-2 with TRBJ2-1; maybe TRBD1 (6 bases). The CDR3 covers 14 residues. The V gene lost 2 bases and the J gene lost 6 bases, with 11 bases spanning the gap. The germline V gene has CDR1 LGHNA and CDR2 YNFKEQ. This chain's CDR3 is CASSQLGAVNEQFF. CDR3 nucleotides: TGTGCCAGCAGCCAACTGGGGGCCGTCAATGAGCAGTTCTTC.

The chain has TRBV18 and TRBJ1-1, with 10 bases matching TRBD1. The CDR3 has 15 residues. CDR1 and CDR2 (germline): KGHSH, LQKENI. Losses at the gene ends were 6 bases for V and 2 bases for J; bases not matched to a gene: 6. The CDR3 DNA is TGTGCCAGCTCTCCGGGACAGGGGTTTAACACTGAAGCTTTCTTT. Translating gives CASSPGQGFNTEAFF.

The CDR3 coding sequence is TGCGCCAGCATAGGGCGGGCGCGGCTCTCTGGAAACACCATATATTTT. This encodes CASIGRARLSGNTIYF. The V call is TRBV10-1, the J call TRBJ1-3, with D unclear. V lost 7 bases, J lost 0 bases, and 16 bases lay in between. Germline lookup yields CDR1 WNHNN and CDR2 SYGVQD (reference sequence). This CDR3 has 16 amino acids.

The rearrangement links TRBV7-9 to TRBJ2-7; D unclear. Germline CDR1 reads SEHNR; CDR2 reads FQNEAQ (reference sequence). The CDR3 length is 13 residues. Deletions cut 1 base from V and 5 bases from J, with 9 bases between. The CDR3 reads CASSLGALNEQYF. DNA for the CDR3: TGTGCCAGCAGCTTAGGGGCCTTAAACGAGCAGTACTTC.

The chain combines TRBV2 with TRBJ1-2; D remains ambiguous. Trimming removed 5 bases at V and 7 bases at J, with 8 bases between. There are 11 residues in the CDR3. Germline V CDR1 and CDR2: SNHLY, FYNNEI. CDR3 residues: CASSFPSGYTF. As DNA, the CDR3 is TGTGCCAGCAGTTTCCCATCTGGCTACACCTTC.

The chain combines TRBV30 with TRBJ1-3, with a possible D match to TRBD1 (5 bases). Germline CDR1 reads GTSNPN; CDR2 reads SVGIG (reference sequence). The V end lost 2 bases, the J end lost 4 bases, and 12 bases lay between the germline ends. The CDR3 consists of 14 residues. In nucleotides, the CDR3 is TGTGCCTGGAGTTTTGGGGCAGGAGGAAACACCATATATTTT. This translates into CAWSFGAGGNTIYF.

V usage is TRBV7-2 and J usage is TRBJ1-5; D call uncertain. V lost 1 base and J lost 0, with 10 bases in between. CDR1 and CDR2 (germline): SGHTA, FQGNSA. This CDR3 has 16 residues. The CDR3 reads CASSLVAGFSNQPQHF. CDR3 nucleotide sequence: TGTGCCAGCAGCTTAGTGGCGGGGTTTAGCAATCAGCCCCAGCATTTT.

This clone appeared once. CDR3 DNA sequence: TGTGCCAGCAGCTTGGGTACTGCGGGACAGGGGACACAAGAGACCCAGTACTTC. Translating gives CASSLGTAGQGTQETQYF. The chain is built from TRBV5-8 and TRBJ2-5; 10 nucleotides align to TRBD1. V was clipped by 0 bases and J by 2 bases; unmatched bases: 10. The CDR3 covers 18 residues. CDR1 and CDR2 from the germline V gene are SGHTS and YDEGEE.

The chain combines TRBV11-3 with TRBJ2-5; D is ambiguous. Per germline, CDR1 SGHNT and CDR2 YENEEA. Trimming shortened V by 3 bases and J by 1 base, and 12 bases separated the two germline ends. The CDR3 sequence is 15 residues long. The CDR3 bases are TGTGCCAGCAGCTTCAACGGCAACTTCCAAGAGACCCAGTACTTC. Translating gives CASSFNGNFQETQYF. Filled out from reference TRBV11-3 and TRBJ2-5, the complete variable domain reads EAGVVQSPRYKIIEKKQPVAFWCNPISGHNTLYWYLQNLGQGPELLIRYENEEAVDDSQLPKDRFSAERLKGVDSTLKIQPAELGDSAVYLCASSFNGNFQETQYFGPGTRLLVL.

The chain uses TRBV27 and TRBJ2-7; 12 bases line up with TRBD2. This CDR3 comprises 21 residues. Germline trimming cut 7 bases from V and 3 bases from J; bases unmatched to any gene: 25. CDR1 is MNHEY, CDR2 SMNVEV, per germline (reference sequence). The CDR3 here is CASNQDSPSLAGGGGGYEQYF. CDR3 nucleotides: TGTGCCAGCAACCAGGACAGCCCATCACTAGCGGGAGGAGGGGGGGGCTACGAGCAGTACTTC.

The J gene is TRBJ1-3, the V gene TRBV5-1, with a tentative D call TRBD1 (6 bases). The germline V gene has CDR1 SGHRS and CDR2 YFSETQ. This CDR3 is 15 amino acids long. V lost 0 bases and J lost 0, with 7 bases in between. CDR3 DNA: TGCGCCAGCAGCTTGGGGGACATCTCTGGAAACACCATATATTTT. It codes for CASSLGDISGNTIYF.

The chain recombines TRBV5-6 with TRBJ1-2; D is ambiguous. Germline V CDR1 and CDR2: SGHDT, YYEEEE. The CDR3 sequence is 15 residues long. V lost 6 bases to trimming and J lost 7 bases, with 22 bases between them. The chain's CDR3 is CASKLYGDRRAGYTF. In DNA form, the CDR3 reads TGTGCCAGCAAATTGTATGGGGATCGTAGAGCTGGCTACACCTTC.

The rearrangement links TRBV19 to TRBJ1-2; D uncertain. The CDR3 spans 17 residues. Germline V CDR1 and CDR2: LNHDA, SQIVND (reference sequence). Trimming removed 5 bases from V and 4 bases from J, with 23 bases in between. The CDR3 DNA is TGTGCCAGTAGTGGTGCAGGTGCTACAGCCGTTGGCTATGGCTACACCTTC. Protein product: CASSGAGATAVGYGYTF.

The chain recombines TRBV6-5 with TRBJ2-1; D tentatively reads TRBD1 or TRBD2 (6 bases each). The germline CDR1 and CDR2 sequences are MNHEY and SVGAGI. V gave up 2 bases and J gave up 8 bases, with 19 bases separating them. The CDR3 consists of 16 residues. As DNA, the CDR3 is TGTGCCAGCAGTTACGCACCCCTCGGGGGCAGGGATGAGCAGTTCTTC. Translation: CASSYAPLGGRDEQFF.

V and J are TRBV28 and TRBJ2-1; D perhaps matches TRBD2 (5 bases). This CDR3 has 14 residues. V dropped 9 bases and J dropped 3 bases, with 15 bases sitting between them. In germline, CDR1 is MDHEN, CDR2 SYDVKM. The CDR3 DNA reads as TGTGCCAGTACTGACTATGGAGGCTACAATGAGCAGTTCTTC. Protein product: CASTDYGGYNEQFF.

This clone was recorded only once. The V call is TRBV28, the J call TRBJ2-5; the D is unclear. The CDR3 contains 12 residues. Germline V lookup: CDR1 MDHEN, CDR2 SYDVKM. Between the trimmed V and J ends, which lost 5 bases and 3 bases, there was a span of 7 bases. The CDR3 DNA sequence: TGTGCCAGCAGTGGCCCAAAAGAGACCCAGTACTTC. The encoded protein is CASSGPKETQYF.

The chain couples TRBV27 to TRBJ2-7, with D possibly called TRBD1 or TRBD2 (6 bases each). Germline V CDR1 and CDR2: MNHEY, SMNVEV (reference sequence). With 4 bases removed from V and 4 bases from J, the gap between germline ends came to 20 bases. The length of the CDR3 is 16 residues. The CDR3: CASSSPLRQGRYEQYF. The DNA for the CDR3 is TGTGCCAGCAGTTCCCCCCTCCGTCAGGGGAGGTACGAGCAGTACTTC.

This chain connects TRBV14 to TRBJ2-7; 8 bases are shared with TRBD1. Germline CDR1 SGHDN, CDR2 FVKESK. J was trimmed by 3 bases and V by 1 base; bases with no gene match: 11. This CDR3 is built from 17 residues. The CDR3 DNA is TGTGCCAGCAGCCAAGTGAGAGACCCCACAGGGGGCTACGAGCAGTACTTC. It translates to CASSQVRDPTGGYEQYF. The entire variable domain, with the rest obtained from reference TRBV14 and TRBJ2-7, is as follows: EAGVTQFPSHSVIEKGQTVTLRCDPISGHDNLYWYRRVMGKEIKFLLHFVKESKQDESGMPNNRFLAERTGGTYSTLKVQPAELEDSGVYFCASSQVRDPTGGYEQYFGPGTRLTVT.

The V gene is TRBV4-1, the J gene TRBJ2-7; 10 bases align to TRBD2. V trimming: 5 bases; J trimming: 1 base; junction bases outside the gene matches: 8. This CDR3 spans 16 amino acids. CDR1 MGHRA and CDR2 YSYEKL come from the germline V gene. The CDR3 sequence is CASSSPQTSGSYEQYF. The DNA for the CDR3 is TGCGCCAGCAGCTCCCCACAGACTAGCGGGTCCTACGAGCAGTACTTC.